Below, one T cell receptor beta chain is given with its context. Under the authors' procedure: Amplification of reference gene primers was used by the study to estimate nucleated cell counts. Libraries were prepared by immunoSEQ multiplex PCR; TCRdb keeps only in-frame clonotypes and omits some of them. V, J and clone size reflect that table, while D and trimming were determined from the DNA. The sample includes some 160,000 clones, 80% to 90% seen only once; the top ten take about 2.6%. Looked up from germline, CDR1 is SQVTM and CDR2 is ANQGSEA. This CDR3 spans 13 amino acids. Trimming took 7 bases from V and 0 from J, leaving 13 bases between them. This record belongs to a study of blood T cell repertoires in COVID-19. Study summary: Acute and convalescent COVID-19 samples came from the United States, Italy and Spain. T cells, B-cell-depleted T cells, or PBMCs supplied cDNA or gDNA.

The receptor was derived from a man in his sixties with acute or convalescent COVID-19. The sample taken for sequencing was peripheral blood. The rearrangement joins TRBV29-1 to TRBJ2-7; D is possibly TRBD2 (6 bases). CDR3: CSAGGASSYEQYF. The CDR3 nucleotides are TGCAGCGCCGGAGGGGCCAGCTCCTACGAGCAGTACTTC.